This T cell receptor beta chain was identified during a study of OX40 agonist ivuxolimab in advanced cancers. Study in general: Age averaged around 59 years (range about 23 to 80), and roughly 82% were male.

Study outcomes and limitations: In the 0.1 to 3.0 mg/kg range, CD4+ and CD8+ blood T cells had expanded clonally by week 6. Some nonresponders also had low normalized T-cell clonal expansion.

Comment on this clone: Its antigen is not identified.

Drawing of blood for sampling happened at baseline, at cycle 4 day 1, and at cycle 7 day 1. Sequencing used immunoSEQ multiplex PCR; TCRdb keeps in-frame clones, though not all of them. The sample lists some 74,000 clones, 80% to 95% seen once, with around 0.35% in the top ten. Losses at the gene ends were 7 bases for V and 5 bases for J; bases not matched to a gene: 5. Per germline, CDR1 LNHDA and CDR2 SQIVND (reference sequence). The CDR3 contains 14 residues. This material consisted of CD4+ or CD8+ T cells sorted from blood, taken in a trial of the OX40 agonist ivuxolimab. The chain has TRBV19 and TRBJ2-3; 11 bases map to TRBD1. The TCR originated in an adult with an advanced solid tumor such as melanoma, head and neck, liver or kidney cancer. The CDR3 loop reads CASTDRGRLDTQYF. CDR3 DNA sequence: TGTGCCAGTACGGACAGGGGGCGGTTAGATACGCAGTATTTT. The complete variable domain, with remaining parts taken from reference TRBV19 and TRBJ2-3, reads DGGITQSPKYLFRKEGQNVTLSCEQNLNHDAMYWYRQDPGQGLRLIYYSQIVNDFQKGDIAEGYSVSREKKESFPLTVTSAQKNPTAFYLCASTDRGRLDTQYFGPGTRLTVL.